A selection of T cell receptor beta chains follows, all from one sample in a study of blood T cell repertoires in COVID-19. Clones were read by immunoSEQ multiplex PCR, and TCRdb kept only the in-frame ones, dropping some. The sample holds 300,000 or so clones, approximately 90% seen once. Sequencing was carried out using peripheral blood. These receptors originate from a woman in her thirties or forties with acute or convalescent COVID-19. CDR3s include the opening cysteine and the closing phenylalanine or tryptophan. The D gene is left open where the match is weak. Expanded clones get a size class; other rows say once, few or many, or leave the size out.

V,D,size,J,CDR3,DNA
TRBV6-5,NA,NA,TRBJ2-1,CASSYVGGLHHNEQFF,TGTGCCAGCAGTTACGTCGGGGGGCTTCACCACAATGAGCAGTTCTTC
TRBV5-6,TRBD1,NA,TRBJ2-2,CASRQTGGSSNTGELFF,TGTGCCAGCAGGCAGACAGGGGGCTCCTCGAACACCGGGGAGCTGTTTTTT
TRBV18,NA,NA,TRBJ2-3,CASSPAGRTTDTQYF,TGTGCCAGCTCACCAGCGGGACGGACGACAGATACGCAGTATTTT
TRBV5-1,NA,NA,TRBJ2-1,CASSLLGGARNEQFF,TGCGCCAGCAGCTTGCTTGGGGGGGCCCGGAATGAGCAGTTCTTC
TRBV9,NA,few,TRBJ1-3,CASSVQDRGNTIYF,TGTGCCAGCAGCGTACAGGACAGAGGAAACACCATATATTTT
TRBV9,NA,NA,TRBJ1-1,CASSPRGGAGTEAFF,TGTGCCAGCAGCCCGCGGGGGGGGGCGGGCACTGAAGCTTTCTTT
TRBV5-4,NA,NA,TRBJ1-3,CASSKDDRAGNTIYF,TGTGCCAGCAGCAAAGATGACAGAGCTGGAAACACCATATATTTT
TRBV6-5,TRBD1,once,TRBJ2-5,CASRFRDRETQYF,TGTGCCAGCAGATTCCGGGACAGAGAGACCCAGTACTTC
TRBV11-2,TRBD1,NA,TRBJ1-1,CASSLDQQTGGAFF,TGTGCCAGCAGCTTAGATCAGCAGACAGGGGGAGCTTTCTTT
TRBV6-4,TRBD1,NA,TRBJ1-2,CASSATRDSPGYTF,TGTGCCAGCAGCGCGACCCGGGACAGCCCGGGCTACACCTTC
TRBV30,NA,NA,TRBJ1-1,CAWRELGGGATEAFF,TGTGCCTGGAGGGAGCTAGGCGGAGGTGCCACTGAAGCTTTCTTT